This TCR beta chain was recorded in a study of blood T cell repertoires in COVID-19. Categorization into cohorts depended on clinical history that participants reported. Germline assignment: CDR1 LNHNV and CDR2 YYDKDF (reference sequence). V gave up 9 bases and J gave up 7 bases; unmatched junction bases: 14. The CDR3 sequence is 14 residues long. Source study methods: Nucleated cell number was recorded as an estimate derived from reference gene primer amplification. Sequencing used immunoSEQ multiplex PCR; TCRdb keeps in-frame clones, though not all of them. From that table come the V and J calls and clone size; the DNA was used to work out D and trimming. The repertoire consists of 190,000 or so clones, with 85% occurring once and the leading ten covering about 19%.

What was sequenced was PBMCs or T cells enriched from blood (not recorded which). The rearrangement links TRBV15 to TRBJ1-2; 7 bases line up with TRBD1. This TCR came from a middle-aged man who had recovered from COVID-19. CDR3 bases: TGTGCCACAAGGGGGCAGGGGGATAAATTTGGCTACACCTTC. This translates into CATRGQGDKFGYTF.